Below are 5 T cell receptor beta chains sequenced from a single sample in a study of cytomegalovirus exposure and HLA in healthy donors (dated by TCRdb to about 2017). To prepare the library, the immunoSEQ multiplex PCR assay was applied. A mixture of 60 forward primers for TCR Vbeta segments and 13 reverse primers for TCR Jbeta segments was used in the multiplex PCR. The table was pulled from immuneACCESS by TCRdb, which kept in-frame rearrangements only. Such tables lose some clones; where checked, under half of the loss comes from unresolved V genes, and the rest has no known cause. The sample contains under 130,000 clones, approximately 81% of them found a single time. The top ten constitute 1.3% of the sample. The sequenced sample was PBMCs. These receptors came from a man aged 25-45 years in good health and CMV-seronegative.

The CDR3 nucleotides read TGTGCCAGCAGCGATAACAGGGACGCGAACACTGAAGCTTTCTTT. Translation gives CASSDNRDANTEAFF. The chain couples TRBV9 to TRBJ1-1, with a tentative D call TRBD1 (6 bases). The germline CDR1 and CDR2 sequences are SGDLS and YYNGEE. The CDR3 is 15 residues long. V lost 3 bases to trimming and J lost 1 base, with 13 bases between them.

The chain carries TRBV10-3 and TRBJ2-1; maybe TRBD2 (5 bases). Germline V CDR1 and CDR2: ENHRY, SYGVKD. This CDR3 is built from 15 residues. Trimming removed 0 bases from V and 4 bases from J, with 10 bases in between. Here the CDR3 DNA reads TGTGCCATCAGTGAGTCGAGTCTAGCTTACAATGAGCAGTTCTTC. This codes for CAISESSLAYNEQFF.

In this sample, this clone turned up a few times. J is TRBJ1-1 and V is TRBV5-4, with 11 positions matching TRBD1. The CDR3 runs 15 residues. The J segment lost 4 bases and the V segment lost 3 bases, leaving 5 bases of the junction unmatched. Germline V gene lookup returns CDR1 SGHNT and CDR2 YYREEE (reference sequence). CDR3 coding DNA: TGTGCCAGCAGCTGGGACAGGGGGGGCGGCACTGAAGCTTTCTTT. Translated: CASSWDRGGGTEAFF.

CDR3 in DNA: TGTGCCAGCAGTCCGAATGAGGCTTTAGGTGGCTACACCTTC. Translated: CASSPNEALGGYTF. The rearrangement joins TRBV27 to TRBJ1-2; no clear D gene. Between the trimmed V and J ends, which lost 5 bases and 7 bases, there was a span of 17 bases. Germline CDR1 reads MNHEY; CDR2 reads SMNVEV (reference sequence). The CDR3 is 14 residues long.

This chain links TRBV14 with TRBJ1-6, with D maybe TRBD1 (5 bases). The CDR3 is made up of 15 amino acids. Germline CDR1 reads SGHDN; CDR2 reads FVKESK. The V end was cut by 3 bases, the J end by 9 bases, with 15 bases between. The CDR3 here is CASSQTRTLFSPLHF. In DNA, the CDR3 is TGTGCCAGCAGCCAGACAAGGACACTCTTTTCACCCCTCCACTTT.